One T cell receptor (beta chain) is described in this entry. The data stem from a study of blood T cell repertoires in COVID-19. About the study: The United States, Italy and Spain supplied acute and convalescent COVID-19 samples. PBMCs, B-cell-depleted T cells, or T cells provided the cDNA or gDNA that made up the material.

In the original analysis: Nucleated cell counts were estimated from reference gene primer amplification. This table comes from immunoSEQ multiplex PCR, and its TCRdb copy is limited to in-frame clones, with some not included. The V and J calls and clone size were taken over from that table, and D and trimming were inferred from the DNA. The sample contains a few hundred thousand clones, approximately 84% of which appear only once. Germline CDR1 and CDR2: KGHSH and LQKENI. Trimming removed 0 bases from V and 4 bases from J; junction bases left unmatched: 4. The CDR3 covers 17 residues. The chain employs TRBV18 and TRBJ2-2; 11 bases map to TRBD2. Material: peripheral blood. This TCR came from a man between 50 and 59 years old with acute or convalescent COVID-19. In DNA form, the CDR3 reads TGTGCCAGCTCACCACCAGGGACTAGCGGCTCCACCGGGGAGCTGTTTTTT. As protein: CASSPPGTSGSTGELFF.